This TCR beta chain was captured by sequencing in a study of T cell repertoires in cytomegalovirus infection (dated by TCRdb to between 2017 and 2020). About the investigation overall: Alongside well-studied HLA-B-restricted epitopes, the peptide stimulations were aimed at recently identified HLA-C-restricted CMV epitopes, whose presentation resists viral immunomodulation. Because public TCR beta signatures pointed to carriage of CMV infection together with the matching HLA type, the HLA type of each donor mattered for the analysis.

The treatment or condition label on this specimen signifies: in vitro stimulation with specific CMV peptide epitopes to enrich CMV-specific T cells. To note about this clonotype: The antigen this receptor binds is unknown. Qualities for individual bases were not recorded, and no much larger clone is one base off.

Looking up the germline V gene (reference sequence) yields CDR1 SEHNR and CDR2 FQNEAQ. V is trimmed back by 3 bases and J by 3 bases, and the junction contains 8 bases that no gene match accounts for. The CDR3, cysteine through phenylalanine, is 16 amino acids long. Just the 48-base CDR3 DNA is kept, in frame starting at base 1. The run used an Illumina HiSeq 1500. The public reads were reprocessed in TCRdb via fastp at Q25 and MiXCR, keeping in-frame beta chains. One record per CDR3 amino acid sequence lists the most common genes and DNA. For this sample there are 230,000 or so distinct CDR3 sequences; around 40% appear just once. The biggest ten clones account for 55% to 60% of the sample. The investigation overall reported the following: The ex vivo response was dominated by HLA-C-restricted CMV-specific TCR beta clonotypes, which also provided the single most frequent clonotype in two of eight donors. Carriers of CMV infection plus the relevant HLA type were discriminated by the cumulative frequency of public TCR beta family members in the study cohort and in an independent roughly 350-donor cohort.

The rearrangement joined TRBV7-9 to TRBJ2-5, with 9 bases aligning to TRBD2. The source of this sequence is a human donor in good health (CMV status not recorded). Some clones in this sample may be carry-over from other donors' samples. The input for sequencing was CD8+ T cells from cultured PBMCs, taken from culture after CMV antigen stimulation. In nucleotide form, the sequence is TGTGCCAGCAGCTTGACTTTAGCGGGAGAGGAAGAGACCCAGTACTTC. Translated, it reads CASSLTLAGEEETQYF.